Listed below are T cell receptor beta chains from one sample, sequenced in a study of blood T cells in healthy people across ages. TCRdb reprocessed the 5' RACE reads via MiXCR and lists one record per CDR3 protein. The sample consists of around 990,000 distinct CDR3 sequences, 30% to 40% of them appearing once. Material for sequencing was blood. These receptors all stem from a young man in good health. Both conserved end residues are part of each CDR3. The D gene is left open where the match is weak. Size tells how often a clone was seen (once, few, many) or the class of an expanded clone, and some rows leave it out.

TRBD1	TRBV7-8	TRBJ1-5	-	CASSLGYRGRRNQPQHF
-	TRBV29-1	TRBJ2-1	many	CSVEGQKGGNEQFF
-	TRBV12-3/TRBV12-4	TRBJ1-1	few	CASSLGGFRAFF
TRBD2	TRBV3-1	TRBJ2-1	few	CASSPWTSGGSYNEQFF
-	TRBV7-2	TRBJ1-1	-	CASSLRPLNTEAFF
-	TRBV2	TRBJ1-4	-	CASRAQNEKLFF
-	TRBV4-2	TRBJ1-5	-	CASSQSWDSGQPQHF
-	TRBV20-1	TRBJ1-2	-	CSASQQAVGGGYTF
-	TRBV24-1	TRBJ2-3	few	CATSDTGGHGFTQYF
-	TRBV25-1	TRBJ2-1	-	CASTGAIYNEQFF
TRBD2	TRBV6-2/TRBV6-3	TRBJ2-3	-	CASSYASGGTDTQYF
-	TRBV6-6	TRBJ1-5	few	CASSYLGQPQHF
-	TRBV9	TRBJ2-3	-	CANSVSTRDTQYF
-	TRBV4-1	TRBJ2-1	-	CASSQVPILHQDNEQFF
TRBD1	TRBV5-1	TRBJ1-4	-	CASSSTGVTEKLFF
-	TRBV27	TRBJ1-2	-	CASSFGGYNYGYTF
-	TRBV6-2/TRBV6-3	TRBJ1-5	-	CASSYSSGLGNQPQHF
-	TRBV7-2	TRBJ1-2	-	CASSLAVGTGNGCTF
-	TRBV18	TRBJ1-4	once	CASSGTRDEKLFF
TRBD2	TRBV20-1	TRBJ2-1	-	CSAWEGNYNEQFF
-	TRBV5-1	TRBJ1-1	-	CASSLSSDEEAFF
TRBD2	TRBV28	TRBJ2-1	-	CATLGGEEPNNEQFF
-	TRBV5-1	TRBJ2-1	-	CASSLDTGNNEQFF
TRBD1	TRBV12-3/TRBV12-4	TRBJ1-2	-	CAGSPPSPGQMNYGYTF